Listed below are T cell receptor beta chains from one sample, sequenced in a study of vaccination effects on CD4 cells after COVID-19. These receptors' targets are unknown. This table comes from immunoSEQ multiplex PCR, and its TCRdb copy is limited to in-frame clones, with some not included. The table records tens of thousands of clones, 73% of them present only once. This specimen consisted of CD4+ T cells from PBMCs cultured with a peptide pool, obtained before COVID-19 vaccination. Source of these receptors: a human donor who had a prior SARS-CoV-2 infection. The CDR3 runs from the conserved cysteine through the conserved F or W. The D gene is left open where the match is weak. The listing skips clone size in some rows; elsewhere it reads once, few, many or a size class.

d_gene	v_gene	abundance	j_gene	CDR3aa	CDR3nt
-	TRBV7-3	once	TRBJ2-5	CASSLREGRGTQYF	TGTGCCAGCAGCTTAAGAGAGGGCCGAGGGACCCAGTACTTC
-	TRBV20-1	-	TRBJ1-1	CSASNRPEAFF	TGCAGTGCTAGTAACAGACCAGAAGCTTTCTTT
TRBD2	TRBV9	-	TRBJ2-5	CASSVAGGRTQETQYF	TGTGCCAGCAGCGTAGCGGGGGGGAGAACCCAAGAGACCCAGTACTTC
-	TRBV18	-	TRBJ1-1	CASSPQSGDTEAFF	TGTGCCAGCTCACCACAATCAGGAGACACTGAAGCTTTCTTT
-	TRBV4-1	-	TRBJ2-7	CASSQPGRYEQYF	TGCGCCAGCAGCCAACCGGGACGGTACGAGCAGTACTTC
TRBD2	TRBV6-5	-	TRBJ2-3	CASTVAGRSDTQYF	TGTGCCAGCACGGTAGCGGGGCGATCAGATACGCAGTATTTT
-	TRBV10-3	-	TRBJ2-1	CAISEFRSSYNEQFF	TGTGCCATCAGTGAGTTCAGGAGCTCCTACAATGAGCAGTTCTTC
TRBD1	TRBV4-1	-	TRBJ2-7	CASSRGQAGGEQYF	TGCGCCAGCAGCCGGGGACAGGCAGGGGGCGAGCAGTACTTC
TRBD2	TRBV5-4	once	TRBJ2-1	CASSLELAGNKGQFF	TGTGCCAGCAGCTTGGAACTAGCGGGAAACAAGGGGCAGTTCTTC
-	TRBV5-1	-	TRBJ2-7	CASSLQTGSYEQYF	TGCGCCAGCAGCTTGCAGACAGGCTCCTACGAGCAGTACTTC
TRBD1	TRBV30	-	TRBJ2-1	CAWSAPGQGWVGQFF	TGTGCCTGGAGTGCCCCGGGACAGGGGTGGGTTGGGCAGTTCTTC
TRBD2	TRBV9	-	TRBJ2-3	CASSVGGLAGGVPDTQYF	TGTGCCAGCAGCGTAGGGGGACTAGCGGGAGGGGTGCCAGATACGCAGTATTTT
-	TRBV19	-	TRBJ1-3	CASREDFYGNTIYF	TGTGCCAGTAGGGAGGACTTTTATGGAAACACCATATATTTT
-	TRBV9	-	TRBJ2-1	CASSVEWGAEGEQFF	TGTGCCAGCAGCGTAGAGTGGGGCGCCGAGGGTGAGCAGTTCTTC
-	TRBV7-2	-	TRBJ1-2	CASSSLGRPYGYTF	TGTGCCAGCAGCTCCCTGGGGAGACCCTATGGCTACACCTTC
-	TRBV11-2	-	TRBJ2-7	CASSLDPGEGEQYF	TGTGCCAGCAGCTTAGATCCGGGAGAGGGTGAGCAGTACTTC
-	TRBV30	-	TRBJ1-3	CAWIKDTSGNTIYF	TGTGCCTGGATTAAGGACACCTCTGGAAACACCATATATTTT
-	TRBV5-1	-	TRBJ2-3	CASSLESTDTQYF	TGCGCCAGCAGCTTGGAAAGCACAGATACGCAGTATTTT
-	TRBV6-5	-	TRBJ1-2	CASAPSNYGYTF	TGTGCCAGCGCACCAAGTAACTATGGCTACACCTTC
-	TRBV7-2	-	TRBJ1-2	CASSQVTSYGYTF	TGTGCCAGCAGCCAGGTCACTAGCTATGGCTACACCTTC
-	TRBV19	-	TRBJ1-3	CASSIERAYSGNTIYF	TGTGCCAGTAGTATAGAGAGGGCGTACTCTGGAAACACCATATATTTT
-	TRBV28	-	TRBJ1-2	CASSQGPYGYTF	TGTGCCAGCAGTCAGGGGCCCTATGGCTACACCTTC
-	TRBV11-2	-	TRBJ2-1	CASSLDLWLKGEQFF	TGTGCCAGCAGCTTAGATTTATGGCTCAAGGGAGAACAGTTCTTC
TRBD1	TRBV7-9	few	TRBJ2-7	CASSLLDRGLRYF	TGTGCCAGCAGCTTATTAGACAGGGGGTTGAGGTACTTC
-	TRBV27	-	TRBJ1-6	CASSLMWDNSPLHF	TGTGCCAGCAGTTTAATGTGGGATAATTCACCCCTCCACTTT
-	TRBV11-3	-	TRBJ1-1	CASSLEGWENTEAFF	TGTGCCAGCAGCTTAGAGGGGTGGGAGAACACTGAAGCTTTCTTT
-	TRBV6-2/TRBV6-3	-	TRBJ2-1	CASSYNSGSLNEQFF	TGTGCCAGCAGTTATAATAGCGGCAGCCTCAATGAGCAGTTCTTC
-	TRBV5-4	-	TRBJ1-2	CASSSMGEALYGYTF	TGTGCCAGCAGCTCAATGGGGGAGGCCCTCTATGGCTACACCTTC
TRBD1	TRBV5-1	few	TRBJ2-7	CASSEGTGSEQYF	TGCGCCAGCAGCGAAGGGACAGGGAGCGAGCAGTACTTC
-	TRBV7-7	-	TRBJ2-5	CASSPSNDIGETQYF	TGTGCTAGCAGCCCCAGCAATGACATAGGAGAGACCCAGTACTTC
-	TRBV5-4	-	TRBJ1-1	CASSGGSGDTEAFF	TGTGCCAGCAGTGGAGGAAGTGGGGACACTGAAGCTTTCTTT
TRBD2	TRBV18	-	TRBJ2-5	CASSPAYGTSGAETQYF	TGTGCCAGCTCACCAGCCTACGGGACTAGCGGGGCGGAGACCCAGTACTTC
TRBD2	TRBV7-3	-	TRBJ2-3	CASSFATSADTQYF	TGTGCCAGCAGCTTCGCTACTAGCGCAGATACGCAGTATTTT
TRBD1	TRBV28	few	TRBJ2-7	CASSLPGQGGDEQYF	TGTGCCAGCAGTCTCCCGGGACAGGGGGGCGACGAGCAGTACTTC
TRBD1	TRBV6-5	-	TRBJ2-7	CASRDRGPYEQYF	TGTGCCAGCAGGGACAGGGGGCCCTACGAGCAGTACTTC
TRBD1	TRBV6-5	-	TRBJ1-2	CASSFLGQGPNYGYTF	TGTGCCAGCAGTTTCCTTGGACAGGGCCCAAACTATGGCTACACCTTC
-	TRBV4-2	-	TRBJ2-1	CASSQDLVEQFF	TGTGCCAGCAGCCAAGACTTGGTTGAGCAGTTCTTC
-	TRBV29-1	-	TRBJ2-7	CSVGTGYEQYF	TGCAGCGTAGGGACCGGTTACGAGCAGTACTTC
-	TRBV11-3	-	TRBJ2-3	CASSRGLFTDTQYF	TGTGCCAGCAGCCGGGGGCTATTCACAGATACGCAGTATTTT
-	TRBV6-1	-	TRBJ2-1	CASSEQPSDNEQFF	TGTGCCAGCAGTGAACAGCCTTCGGACAATGAGCAGTTCTTC
TRBD2	TRBV24-1	-	TRBJ2-3	CATSGALAGPTDTQYF	TGTGCCACCAGTGGTGCCCTAGCGGGACCCACAGATACGCAGTATTTT
-	TRBV2	-	TRBJ1-2	CASSPDGIYGYTF	TGTGCCAGCAGCCCCGACGGCATCTATGGCTACACCTTC
TRBD1	TRBV29-1	once	TRBJ2-5	CSAGTAQETQYF	TGCAGCGCCGGGACAGCGCAAGAGACCCAGTACTTC
-	TRBV4-1	-	TRBJ2-7	CASSPLGGQTYEQYF	TGCGCCAGCAGCCCTTTAGGAGGACAAACCTACGAGCAGTACTTC
TRBD2	TRBV19	-	TRBJ2-1	CASTVAGTSYNEQFF	TGTGCCAGTACCGTAGCGGGGACCTCCTACAATGAGCAGTTCTTC
-	TRBV5-1	-	TRBJ2-1	CASSLVPGSSYNEQFF	TGCGCCAGCAGCTTGGTGCCAGGGAGCTCCTACAATGAGCAGTTCTTC
TRBD1	TRBV30	-	TRBJ2-5	CAWRTGGIETQYF	TGTGCCTGGAGGACAGGGGGCATTGAGACCCAGTACTTC
-	TRBV9	few	TRBJ2-3	CASSVGPVPGSDTQYF	TGTGCCAGCAGCGTAGGCCCTGTTCCGGGTTCAGATACGCAGTATTTT
TRBD1	TRBV4-3	once	TRBJ2-2	CASSQGDRGRNTGELFF	TGCGCCAGCAGCCAAGGGGACAGGGGGCGGAACACCGGGGAGCTGTTTTTT
TRBD1	TRBV5-4	-	TRBJ2-1	CASSRDRVGEQFF	TGTGCCAGCAGCCGGGACAGGGTAGGTGAGCAGTTCTTC
-	TRBV3-1/TRBV3-2	-	TRBJ2-1	CASSSGPNNEQFF	TGTGCCAGCAGCTCGGGACCGAACAATGAGCAGTTCTTC
TRBD2	TRBV27	few	TRBJ2-5	CASSYLGGRAQYF	TGTGCCAGCAGTTACCTCGGGGGGAGGGCCCAGTACTTC
-	TRBV13	-	TRBJ2-7	CASSQGVLAVSYEQYF	TGTGCCAGCAGCCAGGGGGTACTAGCGGTGTCGTACGAGCAGTACTTC
-	TRBV2	once	TRBJ2-7	CASQVGIFTNEQYF	TGTGCCAGTCAAGTTGGCATTTTTACGAACGAGCAGTACTTC